This T cell receptor (beta chain) was sequenced for a study of blood T cell repertoires in COVID-19. Some clones are missing from TCRdb's copy, which holds only in-frame ones; the method was immunoSEQ multiplex PCR. The sample records 35,000 or so clones, 70% to 90% being singletons. CDR3 length equals 13 residues. Germline V gene data show CDR1 as LNHDA and CDR2 as SQIVND (reference sequence). Unmatched junction bases numbered 5, after V lost 3 bases and J lost 8 bases. Sequenced material: peripheral blood. The rearrangement joins TRBV19 to TRBJ1-2, with 8 nucleotides matching TRBD1. This TCR was recovered from a man aged 70-80 years with acute or convalescent COVID-19. The CDR3 here is CASSILQGGGYTF. CDR3 coding DNA: TGTGCCAGTAGTATCCTACAGGGGGGAGGCTACACCTTC.